The 9 T cell receptor beta chains in this list originate from one sample, sequenced in a study of T cells after yellow fever vaccination. TCRdb recomputed calls from the 5' RACE reads with MiXCR, one row per CDR3 protein. The sample has just over 25,000 distinct CDR3 sequences, under 5.5% seen once; the top ten hold approximately 12%. The material was PBMCs, either bulk or a sorted T-cell subset (CD4+, CD8+, memory, or dextramer-sorted; not recorded which), obtained 15 days after the yellow fever booster vaccination. These receptors all stem from a man aged 25 to 45 who received the YFV17D yellow fever vaccine.

Details on this clonotype: Being one base from a much bigger clone, this may be a read error. The J gene is TRBJ2-7, the V gene TRBV2; possible D gene TRBD2, 5 bases. V lost 5 bases and J 3 bases, leaving 11 bases between the germline ends. The CDR3 has 13 residues. The germline gives CDR1 SNHLY, CDR2 FYNNEI. The CDR3 DNA is TGTGCCAGCAGTCTGGACTTGAACTACGAGCAGTACTTC. Residues: CASSLDLNYEQYF.

The chain employs TRBV11-2 and TRBJ2-1; unclear D gene. This CDR3 has 15 amino acids. Germline V gene data show CDR1 as SGHAT and CDR2 as FQNNGV. Trimming took off 1 base at V and 2 bases at J, with 9 bases between the two ends. The CDR3 protein is CASSLVVLAYNEQFF. As DNA, the CDR3 is TGTGCCAGCAGCTTAGTCGTCCTAGCCTACAATGAGCAGTTCTTC.

This clonotype was counted many times. The chain carries TRBV7-9 and TRBJ1-1; tentative D call: TRBD1 (5 bases). Looked up from germline, CDR1 is SEHNR and CDR2 is FQNEAQ (reference sequence). The ends were cut back, 7 bases at V and 7 bases at J, with 22 bases in the middle. The CDR3 spans 15 residues. CDR3 sequence (DNA): TGTGCCAGCATCCCTGGGGGGGGAGGAACTAGTGAAGCTTTCTTT. It translates to CASIPGGGGTSEAFF.

This clonotype has ten or more counts. The chain links TRBV11-1 to TRBJ1-4; possibly TRBD1 for D (6 bases). Germline V CDR1 and CDR2: SGHAT, FQDESV (reference sequence). V dropped 5 bases and J dropped 3 bases, with 22 bases sitting between them. This CDR3 has 18 amino acids. CDR3 coding DNA: TGTGCCAGCAGCATGGGACACCCAGCCCTTTTCTCTAATGAAAAACTGTTTTTT. Its protein product is CASSMGHPALFSNEKLFF.

In its sample, this clonotype was seen many times. The chain employs TRBV24-1 and TRBJ2-7; no firm D call. From germline, CDR1 is KGHDR and CDR2 SFDVKD. The CDR3 sequence is 13 residues long. V was pared by 5 bases and J by 5 bases, with 12 bases between. The CDR3 nucleotides are TGTGCCACCAGTGGTCATGCCGGCGACGAGCAGTACTTC. It specifies CATSGHAGDEQYF.

This clonotype was seen many times. The genes are TRBV7-2 and TRBJ2-2; the match to TRBD2 covers 11 bases. The CDR3 loop spans 14 amino acids. V lost 3 bases, J lost 7 bases, and 1 base stayed unmatched. Germline V gene sequence: CDR1 SGHTA, CDR2 FQGNSA. The CDR3 nucleotides are TGTGCCAGCAGCTTTAGCGGGAGGGTCGGGGAGCTGTTTTTT. Protein sequence: CASSFSGRVGELFF.

In this sample, this clonotype is medium-sized. The gene calls are TRBV20-1 and TRBJ2-1; D is undetermined. V lost 3 bases, J lost 6 bases, and 12 bases lay in between. The germline V gene encodes CDR1 DFQATT and CDR2 SNEGSKA (reference sequence). The CDR3 length is 13 residues. The CDR3 loop reads CSASRVLGNEQFF. For the CDR3, the DNA is TGCAGTGCTAGCCGGGTCTTGGGCAATGAGCAGTTCTTC.

Ten or more counts support this clonotype. The chain links TRBV11-2 to TRBJ1-4; D not certain. CDR1 and CDR2 (germline): SGHAT, FQNNGV. V was clipped by 1 base and J by 0 bases, with 6 bases between them. The CDR3 has 15 residues. CDR3 protein: CASSLVPATNEKLFF. CDR3 DNA sequence: TGTGCCAGCAGCTTAGTCCCTGCAACTAATGAAAAACTGTTTTTT.

This clonotype appeared many times. This chain uses TRBV12-3 or TRBV12-4 with TRBJ2-1; D assignment may be TRBD1 or TRBD2 (6 bases each). V shed 8 bases and J shed 9 bases, with 20 bases lying between them. There are 14 residues in the CDR3. CDR3 coding DNA: TGTGCCAGCGTAGGGGGGAGAACGGTGGGTGAGCAGTTCTTC. Translation: CASVGGRTVGEQFF.